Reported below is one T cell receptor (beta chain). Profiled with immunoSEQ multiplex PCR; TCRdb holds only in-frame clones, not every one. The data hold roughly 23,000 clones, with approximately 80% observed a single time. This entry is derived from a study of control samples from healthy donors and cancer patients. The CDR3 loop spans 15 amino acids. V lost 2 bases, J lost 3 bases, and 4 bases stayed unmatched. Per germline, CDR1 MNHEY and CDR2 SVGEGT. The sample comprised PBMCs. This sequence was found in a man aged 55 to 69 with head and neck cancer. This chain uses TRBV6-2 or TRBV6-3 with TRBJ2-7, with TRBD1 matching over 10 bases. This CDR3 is CASSYPRTGGYEQYF. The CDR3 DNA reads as TGTGCCAGCAGTTACCCCCGGACAGGGGGCTACGAGCAGTACTTC.